The clone carrying this T cell receptor beta chain was picked up a small number of times. The germline gives CDR1 SEHNR, CDR2 FQNEAQ (reference sequence). V gave up 5 bases and J gave up 10 bases, with 21 bases separating them. The CDR3 loop spans 15 amino acids. The data were obtained in a study of blood T cells in healthy people across ages. It was with a sample-barcoded 5' primer and a J-beta primer mix that a second PCR of about 6 to 12 cycles was run. Each CDR3 protein gets one entry after TCRdb re-called the 5' RACE reads with MiXCR. The table records 800,000 or so distinct CDR3 sequences, 20% to 30% of them present only once. These same data were also listed under a study on T cells of mothers and their children.

This TCR was sampled from a boy between 5 and 17 years old in good health. The chain couples TRBV7-9 to TRBJ2-4; maybe TRBD2 (5 bases). The sample consisted of blood. The CDR3 region has the DNA TGTGCCAGCAGCGACACGGGAAAGTTAAACACTATTCAGTACTTC. This sequence encodes CASSDTGKLNTIQYF.